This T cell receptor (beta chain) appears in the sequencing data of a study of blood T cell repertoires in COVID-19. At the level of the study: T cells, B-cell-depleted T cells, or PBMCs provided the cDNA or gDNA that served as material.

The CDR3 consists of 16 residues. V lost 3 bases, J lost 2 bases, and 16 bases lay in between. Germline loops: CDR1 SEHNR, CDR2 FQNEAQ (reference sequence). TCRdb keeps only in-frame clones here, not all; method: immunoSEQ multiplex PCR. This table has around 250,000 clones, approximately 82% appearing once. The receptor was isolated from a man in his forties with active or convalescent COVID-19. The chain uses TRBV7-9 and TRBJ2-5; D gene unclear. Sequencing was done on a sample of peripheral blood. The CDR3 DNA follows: TGTGCCAGCAGCTTTCTGAACAGTGTCTCGCAAGAGACCCAGTACTTC. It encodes CASSFLNSVSQETQYF.